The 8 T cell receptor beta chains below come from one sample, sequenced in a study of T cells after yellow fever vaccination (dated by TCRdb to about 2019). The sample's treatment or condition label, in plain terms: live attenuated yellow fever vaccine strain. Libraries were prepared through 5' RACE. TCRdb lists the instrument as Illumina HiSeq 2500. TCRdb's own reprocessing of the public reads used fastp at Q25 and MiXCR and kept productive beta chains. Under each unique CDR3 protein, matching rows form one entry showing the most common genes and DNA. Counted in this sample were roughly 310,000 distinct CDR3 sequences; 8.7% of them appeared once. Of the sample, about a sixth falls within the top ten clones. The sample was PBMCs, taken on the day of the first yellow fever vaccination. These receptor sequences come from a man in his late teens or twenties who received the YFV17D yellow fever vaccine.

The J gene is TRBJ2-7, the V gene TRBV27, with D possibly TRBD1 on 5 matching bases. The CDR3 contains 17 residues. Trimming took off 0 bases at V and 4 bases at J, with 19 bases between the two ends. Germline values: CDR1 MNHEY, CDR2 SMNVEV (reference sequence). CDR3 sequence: CASSLSFGSGRAYEQYF. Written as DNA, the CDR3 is TGTGCCAGCAGTTTATCGTTCGGGTCGGGCAGGGCTTACGAGCAGTACTTC.

The CDR3 region has the DNA TGTGCCAGCAGCAACCGCGGGACTAGCGGGGAGGCCGAGCAGTACTTC. Its translation is CASSNRGTSGEAEQYF. The chain combines TRBV7-2 with TRBJ2-7; 13 bases line up with TRBD2. The CDR3 extends over 16 amino acids. Trimming removed 5 bases from V and 6 bases from J; junction bases left unmatched: 10. Per the germline V gene, CDR1 is SGHTA and CDR2 is FQGNSA.

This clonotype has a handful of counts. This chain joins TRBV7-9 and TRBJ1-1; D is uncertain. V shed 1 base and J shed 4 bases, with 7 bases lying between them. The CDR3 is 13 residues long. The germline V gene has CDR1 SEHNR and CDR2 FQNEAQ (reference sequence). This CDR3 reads CASSLGLLTEAFF. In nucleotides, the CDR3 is TGTGCCAGCAGCTTAGGGTTACTCACTGAAGCTTTCTTT.

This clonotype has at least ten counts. The CDR3 spells CASSSFSGDNNEQFF. The CDR3 region has the DNA TGTGCCAGCAGTTCTTTTAGCGGGGACAACAATGAGCAGTTCTTC. The V and J genes are TRBV6-2 or TRBV6-3 and TRBJ2-1; 8 nucleotides match TRBD2. V lost 4 bases to trimming and J lost 5 bases; unmatched junction nucleotides: 7. This CDR3 region has 15 residues. In germline, CDR1 is MNHEY, CDR2 SVGEGT.

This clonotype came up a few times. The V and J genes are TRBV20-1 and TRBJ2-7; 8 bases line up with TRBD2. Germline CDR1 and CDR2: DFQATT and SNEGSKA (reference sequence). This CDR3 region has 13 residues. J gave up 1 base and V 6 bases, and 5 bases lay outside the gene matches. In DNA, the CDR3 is TGCAGTGCCGGGAGGGGGAATTCCTACGAGCAGTACGTC. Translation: CSAGRGNSYEQYV.

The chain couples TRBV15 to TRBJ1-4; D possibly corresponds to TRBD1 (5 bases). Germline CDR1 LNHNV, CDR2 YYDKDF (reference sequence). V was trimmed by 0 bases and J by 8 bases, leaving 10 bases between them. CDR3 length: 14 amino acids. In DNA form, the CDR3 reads TGTGCCACCAGCAGAGATACCGGGGGAGAAAAACTGTTTTTT. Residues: CATSRDTGGEKLFF.

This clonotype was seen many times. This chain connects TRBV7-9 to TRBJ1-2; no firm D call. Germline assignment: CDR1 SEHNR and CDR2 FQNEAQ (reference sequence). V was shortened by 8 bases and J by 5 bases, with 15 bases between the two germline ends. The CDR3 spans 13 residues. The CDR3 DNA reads TGTGCCAGCCACTCGAGGGCGACTTATGGCTACACCTTC. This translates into CASHSRATYGYTF.

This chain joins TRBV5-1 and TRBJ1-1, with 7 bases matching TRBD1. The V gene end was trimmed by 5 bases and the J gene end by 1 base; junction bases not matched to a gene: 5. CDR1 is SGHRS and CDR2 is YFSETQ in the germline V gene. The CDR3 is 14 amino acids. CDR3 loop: CASSADRANTEAFF. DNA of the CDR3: TGCGCCAGCAGTGCCGACAGGGCGAACACTGAAGCTTTCTTT.